This T cell receptor (beta chain) was identified during a study of blood T cell repertoires in COVID-19. Across the study: The United States, Italy and Spain supplied acute and convalescent COVID-19 samples.

This CDR3 contains 17 residues. CDR1 is MRHNA and CDR2 is SNTAGT in the germline V gene. The junction had 6 bases not matched to a gene; V was cut back by 4 bases and J by 3 bases. Authors' data handling: It was from reference gene primer amplification that nucleated cell counts were estimated. Here immunoSEQ multiplex PCR was the method, and the copy in TCRdb shows in-frame clones only, minus some. V, J and clone size are those of that table, while D and trimming were read from the DNA. The data show about 180,000 clones, about 88% seen once. Material for sequencing was PBMCs or T cells enriched from blood (not recorded which). The rearrangement uses TRBV6-4 and TRBJ2-3; 14 bases align to TRBD2. The receptor's source is a human donor with acute COVID-19. The donor label of this sample is uncertain. CDR3 residues: CASSARTSGGSTDTQYF. The CDR3 nucleotides read TGTGCCAGCAGTGCCCGGACTAGCGGGGGGTCAACAGATACGCAGTATTTT.